Sequencing of this T cell receptor (beta chain) was carried out in a study of blood T cell repertoires in COVID-19. For the study at large: Sites in the United States, Italy and Spain provided acute and convalescent COVID-19 samples. Sources were T cells, B-cell-depleted T cells, or PBMCs; the material itself was cDNA or gDNA.

The germline V and J ends were trimmed by 1 base and 0 bases, with 17 bases remaining between them. Germline V gives CDR1 SGHRS, CDR2 YFSETQ. CDR3 length: 18 amino acids. Per the original data handling: Estimates of nucleated cell counts were drawn from the amplification of reference gene primers. The protocol was immunoSEQ multiplex PCR, while the TCRdb copy is restricted to in-frame clones and leaves out a portion. That table is the source of V, J and clone size, and D and trimming were worked out from the DNA. Seen here are 150,000 to 200,000 clones, roughly 81% observed once, and the top ten hold roughly 7.5%.

Sequenced sample: peripheral blood. This chain joins TRBV5-1 and TRBJ1-3; D is unclear. The TCR originated in a man between 40 and 49 years old who had recovered from COVID-19. The CDR3 coding sequence is TGCGCCAGCAGCTTGACCCCCACACGGGATTTCTCTGGAAACACCATATATTTT. It specifies CASSLTPTRDFSGNTIYF.